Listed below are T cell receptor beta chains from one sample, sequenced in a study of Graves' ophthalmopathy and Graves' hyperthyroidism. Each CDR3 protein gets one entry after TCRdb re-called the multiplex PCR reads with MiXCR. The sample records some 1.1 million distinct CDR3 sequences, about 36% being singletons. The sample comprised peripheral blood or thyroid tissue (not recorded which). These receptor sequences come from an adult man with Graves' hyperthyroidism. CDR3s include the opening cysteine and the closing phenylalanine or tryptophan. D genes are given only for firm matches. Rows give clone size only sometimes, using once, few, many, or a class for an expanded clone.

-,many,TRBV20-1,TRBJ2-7,CSARPSFYEQYF,TGCAGTGCTAGGCCTAGTTTCTACGAGCAGTACTTC
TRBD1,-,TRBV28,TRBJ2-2,CASSSGQGWAGELFF,TGTGCCAGCAGTTCAGGACAGGGTTGGGCCGGGGAGCTGTTTTTT
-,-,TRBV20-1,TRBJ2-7,CSARSPVAGGEQYF,TGCAGTGCCAGATCTCCGGTAGCCGGAGGCGAGCAGTACTTC
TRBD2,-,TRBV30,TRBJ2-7,CAWSVGTRSYEQYF,TGTGCCTGGAGTGTAGGGACTAGGTCCTACGAGCAGTACTTC
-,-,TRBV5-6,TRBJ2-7,CASSWRDTRRYEQYF,TGTGCCAGCAGCTGGAGGGACACTCGACGGTACGAGCAGTACTTC
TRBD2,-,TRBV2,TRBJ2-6,CASSVGGGGFGANVLTF,TGTGCCAGCAGTGTTGGCGGGGGAGGGTTCGGGGCCAACGTCCTGACTTTC
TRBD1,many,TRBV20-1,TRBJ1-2,CSASRGQAGYTF,TGCAGTGCTAGTAGGGGGCAGGCTGGCTACACCTTC
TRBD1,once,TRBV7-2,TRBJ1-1,CASSLGQGFF,TGTGCCAGCAGCTTAGGACAGGGTTTCTTT
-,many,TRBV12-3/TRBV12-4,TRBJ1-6,CASSLIGPGSPLHF,TGTGCCAGCAGTTTAATAGGACCCGGTTCACCCCTCCACTTT
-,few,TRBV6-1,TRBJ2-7,CASSQQGTSYEQYF,TGTGCCAGCAGCCAACAGGGAACCTCCTACGAGCAGTACTTC
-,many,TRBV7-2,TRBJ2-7,CASSLDLDEQYF,TGTGCCAGCAGCTTAGATCTCGACGAGCAGTACTTC
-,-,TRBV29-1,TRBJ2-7,CSVEDLGATYEQYF,TGCAGCGTTGAAGATTTGGGGGCGACCTACGAGCAGTACTTC
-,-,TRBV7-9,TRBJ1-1,CASSPGGGGLGDTEAFF,TGTGCCAGCAGCCCAGGTGGCGGGGGACTCGGGGACACTGAAGCTTTCTTT
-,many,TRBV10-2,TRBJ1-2,CASLMTASYGYTF,TGCGCCAGCCTTATGACAGCCTCATATGGCTACACCTTC
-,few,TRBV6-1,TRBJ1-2,CASRPGPINYGYTF,TGTGCCAGCAGGCCGGGACCGATTAACTATGGCTACACCTTC
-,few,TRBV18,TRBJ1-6,CASSPQRPDNSPLHF,TGTGCCAGCTCACCCCAACGGCCAGATAATTCACCCCTCCACTTT
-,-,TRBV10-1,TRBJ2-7,CASRPQLAYLRKYF,TGCGCCAGCAGACCACAATTAGCTTACCTACGGAAGTACTTC
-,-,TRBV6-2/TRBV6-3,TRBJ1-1,CASERVRDTEAFF,TGTGCCAGTGAGCGGGTGAGGGACACTGAAGCTTTCTTT
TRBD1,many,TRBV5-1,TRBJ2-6,CASHSGQLPGANVLTF,TGCGCCAGCCACTCGGGACAGCTCCCTGGGGCCAACGTCCTGACTTTC
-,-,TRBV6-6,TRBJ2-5,CASSYDRTQYF,TGTGCCAGCAGTTACGACCGGACCCAGTACTTC
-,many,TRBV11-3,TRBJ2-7,CASSGGAREEQYF,TGTGCCAGCAGCGGAGGAGCTCGGGAGGAGCAGTACTTC
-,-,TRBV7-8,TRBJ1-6,CASSFGGTSNSPLHF,TGTGCCAGCAGCTTTGGGGGAACGAGTAATTCACCCCTCCACTTT
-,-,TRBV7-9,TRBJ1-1,CASNDLTGPTEAFF,TGTGCCAGCAACGACCTGACAGGCCCCACTGAAGCTTTCTTT
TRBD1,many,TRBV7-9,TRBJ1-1,CASSLVGDRAFF,TGTGCCAGCAGCCTGGTGGGGGACAGGGCTTTCTTT
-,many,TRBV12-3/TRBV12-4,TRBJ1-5,CASTQERYQPQHF,TGTGCCAGCACCCAAGAACGCTATCAGCCCCAGCATTTT
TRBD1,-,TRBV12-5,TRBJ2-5,CASGITTGEETQYF,TGTGCTAGTGGTATCACGACAGGGGAGGAGACCCAGTACTTC
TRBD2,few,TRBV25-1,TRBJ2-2,CASSDTGTSGSGELFF,TGTGCCAGCAGTGATACCGGGACTAGCGGGAGCGGGGAGCTGTTTTTT
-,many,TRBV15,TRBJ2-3,CATSRDRGRHTQYF,TGTGCCACCAGCAGAGATCGAGGCCGCCATACGCAGTATTTT
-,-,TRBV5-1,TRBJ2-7,CVSSLDSYEQYF,TGCGTCAGCAGCCTCGACAGCTACGAGCAGTACTTC
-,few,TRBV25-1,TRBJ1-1,CASIRVSMNTEAFF,TGTGCCAGTATACGGGTTAGCATGAACACTGAAGCTTTCTTT
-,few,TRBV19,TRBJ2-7,CASSMAGAKNEQYF,TGTGCCAGTAGTATGGCCGGGGCTAAGAACGAGCAGTACTTC
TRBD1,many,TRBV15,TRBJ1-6,CATSRDRRSYNSPLHF,TGTGCCACCAGCAGGGACAGGAGGTCCTATAATTCACCCCTCCACTTT
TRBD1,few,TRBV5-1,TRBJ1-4,CASSASLQGGAREKLFF,TGCGCCAGCAGCGCCTCCTTACAGGGGGGGGCGCGTGAAAAACTGTTTTTT
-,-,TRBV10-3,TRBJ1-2,CAISRVGGDYGYTF,TGTGCCATCAGCCGGGTAGGCGGGGACTATGGCTACACCTTC
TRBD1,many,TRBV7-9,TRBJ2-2,CASSLRDRGGTGELFF,TGTGCCAGCAGCTTAAGGGACAGGGGCGGTACCGGGGAGCTGTTTTTT
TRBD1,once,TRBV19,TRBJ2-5,CAISRQGVGAQYF,TGTGCCATCAGCCGACAGGGTGTAGGGGCCCAGTACTTC
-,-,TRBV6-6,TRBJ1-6,CASSYGGDNSPLHF,TGTGCCAGCAGTTACGGAGGGGATAATTCACCCCTCCACTTT
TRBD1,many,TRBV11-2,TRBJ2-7,CASSQTGEGEQYF,TGTGCCAGCAGCCAAACAGGGGAAGGCGAGCAGTACTTC
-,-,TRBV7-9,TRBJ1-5,CASSLGLAEETQHF,TGTGCCAGCAGCTTAGGGTTAGCGGAGGAGACCCAGCATTTT
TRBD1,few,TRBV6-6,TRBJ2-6,CASTHRGRGAGANVLTF,TGTGCCAGCACCCACAGGGGGCGCGGTGCTGGGGCCAACGTCCTGACTTTC
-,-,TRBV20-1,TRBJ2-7,CSAIPSAGTFSYEQYF,TGCAGTGCCATCCCCTCAGCCGGGACATTTTCCTACGAGCAGTACTTC
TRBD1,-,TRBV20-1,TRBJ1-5,CSAKDSAGGFQPQHF,TGCAGTGCTAAAGATTCGGCAGGGGGCTTTCAGCCCCAGCATTTT
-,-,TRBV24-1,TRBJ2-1,CATSGPFRNEQFF,TGTGCCACCAGTGGTCCCTTTCGCAATGAGCAGTTCTTC
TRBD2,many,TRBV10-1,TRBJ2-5,CASSVGRASGVGETQYF,TGCGCCAGCAGTGTCGGACGGGCCAGCGGGGTGGGAGAGACCCAGTACTTC
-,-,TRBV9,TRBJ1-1,CASSLLKHSKQAPNTEAFF,TGTGCCAGCAGCCTCCTGAAGCACTCGAAACAGGCCCCGAACACTGAAGCTTTCTTT
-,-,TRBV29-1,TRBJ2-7,CSVWAVSYEQYF,TGCAGCGTTTGGGCCGTCTCCTACGAGCAGTACTTC
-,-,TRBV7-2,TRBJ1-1,CASSSDGRHTEAFF,TGTGCCAGCAGCTCCGACGGCCGTCACACTGAAGCTTTCTTT
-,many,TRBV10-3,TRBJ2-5,CAISEVGQGETQYF,TGTGCCATCAGTGAAGTGGGCCAGGGAGAGACCCAGTACTTC
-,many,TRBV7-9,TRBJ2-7,CASCNDLAYEQYF,TGTGCCAGTTGCAACGACCTCGCCTACGAGCAGTACTTC
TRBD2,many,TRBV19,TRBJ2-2,CASSAAAGGANTGELFF,TGTGCCAGTAGTGCTGCGGCGGGAGGGGCGAACACCGGGGAGCTGTTTTTT
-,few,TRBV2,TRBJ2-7,CASWGSNSYEQYF,TGTGCCAGCTGGGGCAGTAACTCCTACGAGCAGTACTTC
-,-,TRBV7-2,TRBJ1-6,CASSLQGVSGSPLHF,TGTGCCAGCAGCTTACAAGGGGTGAGCGGTTCACCCCTCCACTTT
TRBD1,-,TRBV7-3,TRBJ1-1,CASSLRDRTLNHTEAFF,TGTGCCAGCAGCTTAAGGGACAGAACTCTCAATCACACTGAAGCTTTCTTT
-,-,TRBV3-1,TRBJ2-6,CASSHGTSSGANVLTF,TGTGCCAGCAGCCACGGGACCAGCTCTGGGGCCAACGTCCTGACTTTC